In this sample, the clone carrying this T cell receptor beta chain turned up once. Antigen specificity is unknown. For every sample, approximately 9 x 10^4 TCR templates were assayed. Clones were read by immunoSEQ multiplex PCR, and TCRdb kept only the in-frame ones, dropping some. The sample shows about 70,000 clones, over 80% of them seen only once. The sample originates from a study of siplizumab effects on memory and regulatory T cells. Notes on the study in general: Sequences below about 10^-5 frequency were poorly captured, limiting mapping of alloreactive clones. Assignment of a naive or memory phenotype failed for roughly 75-97% of the proliferating CD4+ or CD8+ clones. Major contributors to the alloresponse seemed to be naive T cells, which also appeared more diverse than memory cells.

The sequence was collected from a human donor in good health. What was sequenced was Tregs sorted from blood.

This CDR3 is CASSINTGELFF. The CDR3 DNA is TGCGCCAGCAGCATCAATACCGGGGAGCTGTTTTTT. This chain joins TRBV5-1 and TRBJ2-2; the D is unclear. Trimming stripped 4 bases from V and 5 bases from J, with 6 bases between. The CDR3 has 12 amino acids. Germline V lookup: CDR1 SGHRS, CDR2 YFSETQ.